The TCR beta chain under discussion was sequenced for a study of monozygotic twins with inflammatory bowel disease. Notes on the study in general: IBD patients exhibited fewer clonotypes shared with other individuals than healthy twins, particularly with disease activity.

No DNA is given; TCRdb re-called the 5' RACE reads and lists each CDR3 protein once. This sample contains more than 350,000 distinct CDR3 sequences. Per germline, CDR1 SGHTA and CDR2 FQGNSA. CDR3 length equals 16 residues. Notes on this clonotype: Its target is unknown.

The origin of this receptor is a human donor with ulcerative colitis or Crohn's disease, or a healthy co-twin of an affected twin (not recorded which). The specimen was blood. The V and J genes are TRBV7-2 and TRBJ2-5. The CDR3: CASSLVWQPHQETQYF.